Listed below are T cell receptor beta chains from one sample, sequenced in a study of blood T cell repertoires in COVID-19. TCRdb's copy holds only in-frame clones and misses some; the assay was immunoSEQ multiplex PCR. The sample records about 320,000 clones, more than 75% being singletons. Input material: PBMCs or T cells enriched from blood (not recorded which). The receptors here all came from a man aged 60-69 years who had recovered from COVID-19. Both conserved end residues are part of each CDR3. The size entry is marked missing in some rows and otherwise reads once, few, many or a size class.

V gene: TRBV5-1; J gene: TRBJ2-1; clone size: once; CDR3 protein: CASSFTSGRNNEQFF
V gene: TRBV9; J gene: TRBJ2-1; clone size: -; CDR3 protein: CASSVVMGGNDEQFF
V gene: TRBV7-2; J gene: TRBJ2-7; clone size: -; CDR3 protein: CASSFDYYEQYF
V gene: TRBV5-1; J gene: TRBJ2-3; clone size: -; CDR3 protein: CASRELASTDTQYF
V gene: TRBV14; J gene: TRBJ2-7; clone size: -; CDR3 protein: CASSPGLGIYEQYF
V gene: TRBV9; J gene: TRBJ1-5; clone size: -; CDR3 protein: CASSVEGGKQPQHF
V gene: TRBV10-2; J gene: TRBJ2-7; clone size: -; CDR3 protein: CASGGASGYYEQYF
V gene: TRBV6-5; J gene: TRBJ1-1; clone size: once; CDR3 protein: CASSYGGVFNTEAFF
V gene: TRBV18; J gene: TRBJ1-2; clone size: -; CDR3 protein: CASSPRGGTGSPYGYTF
V gene: TRBV2; J gene: TRBJ2-7; clone size: -; CDR3 protein: CASSGQAGGYEQYF
V gene: TRBV19; J gene: TRBJ2-6; clone size: -; CDR3 protein: CASSGVSGANVLTF
V gene: TRBV3-1/TRBV3-2; J gene: TRBJ2-3; clone size: -; CDR3 protein: CASSQEAGGPADTQYF
V gene: TRBV11-2; J gene: TRBJ2-2; clone size: -; CDR3 protein: CATPEGGELFF
V gene: TRBV18; J gene: TRBJ2-1; clone size: once; CDR3 protein: CASSPGTGGYNEQFF
V gene: TRBV10-2; J gene: TRBJ2-5; clone size: -; CDR3 protein: CASRLAGAQETQYF
V gene: TRBV2; J gene: TRBJ1-2; clone size: -; CDR3 protein: CASRGFDRYYGYTF
V gene: TRBV9; J gene: TRBJ2-3; clone size: -; CDR3 protein: CASTQREGTDTQYF
V gene: TRBV4-2; J gene: TRBJ2-1; clone size: -; CDR3 protein: CASSQVNGGAYNEQFF
V gene: TRBV27; J gene: TRBJ2-7; clone size: -; CDR3 protein: CASSLQGLGYEQYF
V gene: TRBV18; J gene: TRBJ1-2; clone size: -; CDR3 protein: CASSPGQGMFGYTF
V gene: TRBV4-1; J gene: TRBJ1-2; clone size: -; CDR3 protein: CASTRGSDGYTF
V gene: TRBV7-9; J gene: TRBJ2-3; clone size: -; CDR3 protein: CASSLGQAADTQYF
V gene: TRBV19; J gene: TRBJ1-3; clone size: -; CDR3 protein: CASRDRGKGNTIYF
V gene: TRBV29-1; J gene: TRBJ2-1; clone size: -; CDR3 protein: CSARIQGFEQFF
V gene: TRBV7-9; J gene: TRBJ1-3; clone size: -; CDR3 protein: CASSKPGQGVLSGNTIYF
V gene: TRBV20-1; J gene: TRBJ2-7; clone size: -; CDR3 protein: CSASSGVEVSYEQYF
V gene: TRBV5-1; J gene: TRBJ2-3; clone size: -; CDR3 protein: CASRRSSGREDTQYF
V gene: TRBV7-2; J gene: TRBJ2-1; clone size: -; CDR3 protein: CASSPGVGGGQNEQFF